The 29 T cell receptor beta chains below all came from one sample that was sequenced in a study of T cells after yellow fever vaccination. TCRdb called the 5' RACE reads again in MiXCR, with one record for every CDR3 protein. In the table there are under 600,000 distinct CDR3 sequences, roughly 14% of which are singletons. The sequences come from PBMCs, collected on the day of the yellow fever booster vaccination. The source is a man in his thirties or forties who received the YFV17D yellow fever vaccine.

The chain recombines TRBV12-3 or TRBV12-4 with TRBJ2-2, with D hard to call. Deletions cut 6 bases from V and 1 base from J, with 12 bases between. The CDR3 extends over 15 amino acids. CDR3: CASSPPSMNTGELFF. The CDR3 nucleotides read TGTGCCAGCAGCCCGCCTTCTATGAACACCGGGGAGCTGTTTTTT.

This clonotype was seen a handful of times. The CDR3: CASSLGGYDTEAFF. Here the CDR3 DNA reads TGTGCCAGCAGTCTGGGCGGGTATGACACTGAAGCTTTCTTT. The rearrangement links TRBV12-3 or TRBV12-4 to TRBJ1-1; D uncertain. Trimming took off 5 bases at V and 3 bases at J, with 13 bases between the two ends. The CDR3 runs 14 residues.

The chain couples TRBV27 to TRBJ2-7; D possibly corresponds to TRBD2 (5 bases). Germline V gives CDR1 MNHEY, CDR2 SMNVEV (reference sequence). The CDR3 loop spans 14 amino acids. The ends were cut back, 5 bases at V and 3 bases at J, with 14 bases in the middle. The CDR3 region has the DNA TGTGCCAGCAGTCCCGGCGGACTGGGCTACGAGCAGTACTTC. It translates to CASSPGGLGYEQYF.

This clonotype was observed a handful of times. At one boundary the junction diverges from the germline segment, which might be a read error. This chain connects TRBV7-9 to TRBJ2-2; TRBD2 matches 10 bases. CDR3 length: 16 amino acids. Looked up from germline, CDR1 is SEHNR and CDR2 is FQNEAQ (reference sequence). Here the CDR3 reads CASRLAGGRGTGELFF. The CDR3 bases are TGTGCCAGCAGGTTAGCGGGAGGCCGCGGCACCGGGGAGCTGTTTTTT.

This chain connects TRBV7-2 to TRBJ2-5; D is ambiguous. Per germline, CDR1 SGHTA and CDR2 FQGNSA. The V and J ends lost 6 bases and 6 bases respectively, with 17 bases between them. The length of the CDR3 is 14 residues. CDR3 residues: CASSPTALGKTQYF. The CDR3 nucleotides read TGTGCCAGCAGTCCTACCGCCTTGGGAAAGACCCAGTACTTC.

This clonotype showed up just a few times. The chain is built from TRBV7-2 and TRBJ2-1; possibly TRBD1 for D (6 bases). V shed 3 bases and J shed 10 bases, with 13 bases lying between them. The CDR3 length is 13 residues. In germline, CDR1 is SGHTA, CDR2 FQGNSA. CDR3 DNA sequence: TGTGCCAGCAGCTTCCAGGGGCGGTGGGAGCAGTTCTTC. Translated: CASSFQGRWEQFF. The variable domain in full, with the rest retrieved from reference TRBV7-2 and TRBJ2-1, is GAGVSQSPSNKVTEKGKDVELRCDPISGHTALYWYRQSLGQGLEFLIYFQGNSAPDKSGLPSDRFSAERTGGSVSTLTIQRTQQEDSAVYLCASSFQGRWEQFFGPGTRLTVL.

The rearrangement links TRBV11-2 to TRBJ2-1, with 15 bases lining up with TRBD2. Trimming took 11 bases from V and 0 from J; bases not matched to a gene: 8. Germline V lookup: CDR1 SGHAT, CDR2 FQNNGV. The CDR3 has 17 residues. CDR3 sequence (DNA): TGTGCCCGCGGGACTAGCGGGAGGCATAGCTCCTACAATGAGCAGTTCTTC. Its protein is CARGTSGRHSSYNEQFF.

This clonotype was detected a few times. The rearrangement uses TRBV7-9 and TRBJ2-7, with 9 bases matching TRBD2. With 6 bases clipped from V and 3 bases from J, the junction kept 9 bases outside the gene matches. This CDR3 is 15 amino acids long. CDR1 SEHNR and CDR2 FQNEAQ come from the germline V gene (reference sequence). The CDR3 here is CASRPTTSGHYEQYF. The CDR3 DNA reads TGTGCCAGCAGACCAACGACTAGCGGTCACTACGAGCAGTACTTC.

V is TRBV30 and J is TRBJ2-3; possible D gene TRBD1, 5 bases. The CDR3 sequence is 14 residues long. From germline, CDR1 is GTSNPN and CDR2 SVGIG (reference sequence). The germline V and J ends were trimmed by 5 bases and 3 bases, with 15 bases remaining between them. For the CDR3, the DNA is TGTGCCTGGGCGACCCAGGGAATTACAGATACGCAGTATTTT. Protein product: CAWATQGITDTQYF.

The V gene is TRBV20-1, the J gene TRBJ2-1; TRBD2 matches at 11 bases. The length of the CDR3 is 15 residues. The germline CDR1 and CDR2 sequences are DFQATT and SNEGSKA (reference sequence). V was clipped by 8 bases and J by 0 bases; unmatched bases: 6. The chain's CDR3 is CSLIAGGSSYNEQFF. The CDR3 bases are TGCAGTCTCATAGCGGGAGGGAGCTCCTACAATGAGCAGTTCTTC.

This clonotype was observed a handful of times. The chain recombines TRBV6-2 or TRBV6-3 with TRBJ1-2; D might be TRBD1 (6 bases). V was shortened by 4 bases and J by 7 bases, with 16 bases between the two germline ends. Germline-derived CDR1 and CDR2 are MNHEY and SVGEGT. The CDR3 consists of 14 residues. CDR3 bases: TGTGCCAGCAGTTCGGGGGCCGGGAGGCTTGGCTACACCTTC. Amino acid sequence: CASSSGAGRLGYTF.

This clonotype occurred a few times. CDR3 protein: CATSPRHRDSDTQYF. In nucleotides, the CDR3 is TGTGCCACCAGTCCCCGGCACCGGGACTCAGATACGCAGTATTTT. This chain uses TRBV24-1 with TRBJ2-3, with D possibly matching TRBD2 (6 bases). Germline CDR1 reads KGHDR; CDR2 reads SFDVKD. The CDR3 is made up of 15 amino acids. V was trimmed by 6 bases and J by 4 bases, leaving 16 bases between them.

This clonotype was counted only a few times. The genes are TRBV5-1 and TRBJ2-1; D gene ambiguous. With 2 bases removed from V and 5 bases from J, the gap between germline ends came to 5 bases. The CDR3 sequence is 12 residues long. Per the germline V gene, CDR1 is SGHRS and CDR2 is YFSETQ. DNA for the CDR3: TGCGCCAGCAGCTTTCAGAACAATGAGCAGTTCTTC. Translated, it gives CASSFQNNEQFF.

Written as DNA, the CDR3 is TGTGCCAGCCGCCTAAGGGACTCCGGGGCCAACGTCCTGACTTTC. Residues: CASRLRDSGANVLTF. The J gene is TRBJ2-6, the V gene TRBV19, with D possibly TRBD2 on 6 matching bases. The V end lost 9 bases, the J end lost 4 bases, and 16 bases lay between the germline ends. Germline CDR1 and CDR2: LNHDA and SQIVND (reference sequence). CDR3 length equals 15 residues.

This clonotype was seen more than once but under ten times. The chain couples TRBV20-1 to TRBJ2-1; D remains ambiguous. CDR1 and CDR2 from the germline V gene are DFQATT and SNEGSKA (reference sequence). The CDR3 covers 13 residues. V lost 1 base and J 0 bases, leaving 4 bases between the germline ends. Here the CDR3 DNA reads TGCAGTGCTAGAGTCCCCTCCTACAATGAGCAGTTCTTC. Protein sequence: CSARVPSYNEQFF.

J is TRBJ1-5 and V is TRBV7-2; TRBD1 matches at 7 bases. The CDR3 totals 13 residues. Germline V gene lookup returns CDR1 SGHTA and CDR2 FQGNSA. Trimming removed 6 bases from V and 5 bases from J; junction bases left unmatched: 4. CDR3 protein: CASSDRVHQPQHF. The CDR3 DNA follows: TGTGCCAGCAGTGACAGGGTTCATCAGCCCCAGCATTTT.

This clonotype was counted between two and nine times. J is TRBJ2-1 and V is TRBV6-5, with 8 positions matching TRBD2. The V and J ends lost 0 bases and 10 bases, in that order; junction bases with no gene match: 2. This CDR3 spans 13 amino acids. CDR1 and CDR2 from the germline V gene are MNHEY and SVGAGI. The CDR3 DNA sequence: TGTGCCAGCAGTTACTCAGGCGGGGGGGAGCAGTTCTTC. It is translated as CASSYSGGGEQFF.

The rearrangement uses TRBV11-2 and TRBJ2-3; D is perhaps TRBD1 (6 bases). The CDR3 is made up of 11 amino acids. Germline loops: CDR1 SGHAT, CDR2 FQNNGV. V was pared by 6 bases and J by 10 bases, with 11 bases between. The CDR3 region is CASSTGKAQYF. Here the CDR3 DNA reads TGTGCCAGCAGTACAGGGAAGGCGCAGTATTTT.

The V and J genes are TRBV5-6 and TRBJ2-7, with TRBD1 identical over 7 bases. Germline CDR1 reads SGHDT; CDR2 reads YYEEEE. The CDR3 is 15 amino acids. V lost 6 bases to trimming and J lost 1 base; unmatched junction nucleotides: 10. CDR3 sequence (DNA): TGTGCCAGCAAATCTAGACAGGGATCTTCCTACGAGCAGTACTTC. It specifies CASKSRQGSSYEQYF.

This clonotype has more than one count but fewer than ten. This sequence joins TRBV5-4 and TRBJ2-3; 7 bases align to TRBD2. Trimming took 7 bases from V and 1 from J; bases not matched to a gene: 6. Germline CDR1 and CDR2: SGHNT and YYREEE (reference sequence). The CDR3 covers 14 residues. CDR3 sequence reads: CASGGREGTDTQYF. The CDR3 coding sequence is TGTGCCAGCGGAGGTCGGGAGGGCACAGATACGCAGTATTTT.

The V and J genes are TRBV10-3 and TRBJ2-7, with no clear D. The germline V gene encodes CDR1 ENHRY and CDR2 SYGVKD. The CDR3 consists of 13 residues. V was clipped by 2 bases and J by 2 bases, with 7 bases between them. In nucleotides, the CDR3 is TGTGCCATCAGTGAGGGCCAAACCTACGAGCAGTACTTC. It is translated as CAISEGQTYEQYF.

The rearrangement links TRBV27 to TRBJ2-7; TRBD1 might be the D (6 bases). The germline V gene encodes CDR1 MNHEY and CDR2 SMNVEV (reference sequence). Between the trimmed V and J ends, which lost 10 bases and 3 bases, there was a span of 10 bases. The CDR3 length is 11 residues. In nucleotides, the CDR3 is TGTGCCACCCGGGACAACTACGAGCAGTACTTC. This gives the protein CATRDNYEQYF.

The gene calls are TRBV29-1 and TRBJ1-1; D remains ambiguous. Germline CDR1 and CDR2: SQVTM and ANQGSEA. The CDR3 contains 12 residues. The V and J ends lost 4 bases and 5 bases respectively, with 11 bases between them. The CDR3 region has the DNA TGCAGCGTTGCTGTTAGAAGTACTGAAGCTTTCTTT. Its translation is CSVAVRSTEAFF.

This clonotype was counted a few times. V gene TRBV7-8 combines with J gene TRBJ2-1; D might be TRBD1 (5 bases). Germline V gives CDR1 SGHVS, CDR2 FQNEAQ. V lost 1 base to trimming and J lost 9 bases, with 13 bases between them. This CDR3 comprises 14 residues. The CDR3 loop reads CASSLDRPAIEQFF. The DNA of the CDR3 is TGTGCCAGCAGCTTAGACAGGCCGGCAATTGAGCAGTTCTTC.

The J gene is TRBJ2-5, the V gene TRBV4-1; no reliable D call. V shed 2 bases and J shed 0 bases, with 10 bases lying between them. Per germline, CDR1 MGHRA and CDR2 YSYEKL. The CDR3 covers 15 residues. DNA for the CDR3: TGCGCCAGCAGCCAATCGGGCCTCTACCAAGAGACCCAGTACTTC. Its protein product is CASSQSGLYQETQYF.

This clonotype has only a few counts. The genes are TRBV29-1 and TRBJ1-1, with D possibly matching TRBD1 (5 bases). The CDR3 covers 15 residues. Germline-derived CDR1 and CDR2 are SQVTM and ANQGSEA. V was shortened by 1 base and J by 3 bases, with 15 bases between the two germline ends. Here the CDR3 DNA reads TGCAGCGTTGAAGGGGGCGCCGAGTCATACACTGAAGCTTTCTTT. Translating gives CSVEGGAESYTEAFF.

The rearrangement joins TRBV29-1 to TRBJ2-2; D is unclear. Trimming took 5 bases from V and 3 from J, leaving 7 bases between them. The CDR3 is 12 amino acids. Germline lookup yields CDR1 SQVTM and CDR2 ANQGSEA. The CDR3 region is CSVRTDTGELFF. The CDR3, as DNA: TGCAGCGTTAGGACGGACACCGGGGAGCTGTTTTTT.

The rearrangement joins TRBV11-3 to TRBJ2-7; 8 bases match TRBD2. This CDR3 has 14 amino acids. The V gene's germline CDR1 is SGHNT and CDR2 YENEEA. V lost 0 bases to trimming and J lost 6 bases; unmatched junction nucleotides: 4. The CDR3 protein is CASSLDAAGAEQYF. For the CDR3, the DNA is TGTGCCAGCAGCTTAGATGCAGCGGGAGCCGAGCAGTACTTC.

This clonotype was counted a few times. J is TRBJ2-1 and V is TRBV12-3 or TRBV12-4; the D is unclear. This CDR3 has 13 amino acids. The ends were cut back, 6 bases at V and 10 bases at J, with 16 bases in the middle. The chain's CDR3 is CASRSDTMREQFF. As DNA, the CDR3 is TGTGCCAGCAGATCCGACACCATGCGAGAGCAGTTCTTC.